The 21 T cell receptor beta chains in this list originate from one sample, sequenced in a study of T cell responses to AZD1222 COVID-19 vaccine. Repertoires were generated with immunoSEQ multiplex PCR, while TCRdb's copy carries only in-frame clones and drops some. Of roughly 200,000 clones in the sample, roughly 91% were seen once. Here the sequenced sample was peripheral blood, taken on day 0 of MenACWY control vaccination. The origin of the receptors is an adult in good health.

This chain connects TRBV5-1 to TRBJ1-2, with 11 bases that match TRBD1. Germline CDR1 and CDR2: SGHRS and YFSETQ. Unmatched junction bases numbered 7, after V lost 4 bases and J lost 5 bases. CDR3 length equals 15 residues. In DNA form, the CDR3 reads TGCGCCAGCAGCCCACCGGGACAGGGGGGGTATGGCTACACCTTC. It yields the protein CASSPPGQGGYGYTF.

The chain has TRBV19 and TRBJ1-2; 8 positions agree with TRBD1. Germline trimming cut 5 bases from V and 3 bases from J; bases unmatched to any gene: 8. Germline V gene data show CDR1 as LNHDA and CDR2 as SQIVND (reference sequence). This CDR3 has 15 residues. The CDR3 DNA follows: TGTGCCAGTAGTCAAGACAGGGGAGAGGACTATGGCTACACCTTC. It codes for CASSQDRGEDYGYTF. The full variable domain, completed using reference TRBV19 and TRBJ1-2, is DGGITQSPKYLFRKEGQNVTLSCEQNLNHDAMYWYRQDPGQGLRLIYYSQIVNDFQKGDIAEGYSVSREKKESFPLTVTSAQKNPTAFYLCASSQDRGEDYGYTFGSGTRLTVV.

V and J are TRBV6-5 and TRBJ1-5; no firm D call. The CDR3 contains 10 residues. Germline CDR1 and CDR2: MNHEY and SVGAGI. V was trimmed by 9 bases and J by 5 bases, leaving 5 bases between them. CDR3: CASKYQPQHF. CDR3 nucleotides: TGTGCCAGTAAATATCAGCCCCAGCATTTT.

The chain carries TRBV20-1 and TRBJ2-2; D ambiguous. This CDR3 is 14 amino acids long. The germline V and J ends were trimmed by 3 bases and 3 bases, with 11 bases remaining between them. Germline V CDR1 and CDR2: DFQATT, SNEGSKA (reference sequence). CDR3 DNA: TGCAGTGCTAGTCATTCGGGTCACACCGGGGAGCTGTTTTTT. Its translation: CSASHSGHTGELFF.

V gene TRBV30 combines with J gene TRBJ1-5; D not resolved. The germline V and J ends were trimmed by 0 bases and 9 bases, with 15 bases remaining between them. The CDR3 loop spans 14 amino acids. Germline lookup yields CDR1 GTSNPN and CDR2 SVGIG (reference sequence). The CDR3 DNA sequence: TGTGCCTGGAGTGTAGCGGCAGTACGTTGGCCCCAGCATTTT. Its protein is CAWSVAAVRWPQHF.

This clone was observed once. This chain connects TRBV5-6 to TRBJ2-7; possibly TRBD1 or TRBD2 for D (5 bases each). Per germline, CDR1 SGHDT and CDR2 YYEEEE. The CDR3 has 15 amino acids. Between the trimmed V and J ends, which lost 3 bases and 0 bases, there was a span of 13 bases. CDR3 protein: CASSSPGRSSYEQYF. In nucleotides, the CDR3 is TGTGCCAGCAGCTCCCCGGGACGGAGCTCCTACGAGCAGTACTTC.

The CDR3 sequence: CATAARRDNEQFF. The CDR3 DNA reads as TGTGCCACCGCAGCCCGGAGGGACAATGAGCAGTTCTTC. The chain uses TRBV24-1 and TRBJ2-1, with D possibly matching TRBD2 (6 bases). V dropped 9 bases and J dropped 5 bases, with 13 bases sitting between them. The CDR3 has 13 amino acids. Germline V lookup: CDR1 KGHDR, CDR2 SFDVKD.

J is TRBJ2-5 and V is TRBV7-2; possibly TRBD1 or TRBD2 for D (5 bases each). V lost 8 bases and J 4 bases, leaving 11 bases between the germline ends. This CDR3 has 12 amino acids. Per the germline V gene, CDR1 is SGHTA and CDR2 is FQGNSA. DNA of the CDR3: TGTGCCAGCGCGGGCAGGGCAGAGACCCAGTACTTC. Amino acids: CASAGRAETQYF.

This clone was seen a handful of times. The V and J genes are TRBV5-6 and TRBJ1-2; 7 bases are a match to TRBD1. Germline values: CDR1 SGHDT, CDR2 YYEEEE. The junction had 9 bases not matched to a gene; V was cut back by 1 base and J by 3 bases. The CDR3 consists of 16 residues. This CDR3 reads CASSLWAPTGDYGYTF. The CDR3 nucleotides are TGTGCCAGCAGCTTGTGGGCCCCAACAGGGGACTATGGCTACACCTTC.

The chain links TRBV5-1 to TRBJ1-6; D remains ambiguous. Germline assignment: CDR1 SGHRS and CDR2 YFSETQ. The CDR3 runs to 16 residues. V was trimmed by 4 bases and J by 0 bases, leaving 11 bases between them. Here the CDR3 reads CASSLQRSSYNSPLHF. In nucleotides, the CDR3 is TGCGCCAGCAGCCTACAGCGAAGCTCCTATAATTCACCCCTCCACTTT.

The V call is TRBV5-4, the J call TRBJ2-3; 9 nucleotides align to TRBD2. The V and J ends lost 1 base and 2 bases, in that order; junction bases with no gene match: 5. The CDR3 extends over 16 amino acids. Germline V gives CDR1 SGHNT, CDR2 YYREEE (reference sequence). CDR3 coding DNA: TGTGCCAGCAGCTTGAGGCTAGCGGGGTACACAGATACGCAGTATTTT. Its protein is CASSLRLAGYTDTQYF.

This chain connects TRBV10-3 to TRBJ2-1; D possibly matches TRBD1 or TRBD2 (5 bases each). Trimming stripped 3 bases from V and 4 bases from J, with 13 bases between. CDR3 length equals 15 residues. Germline V gives CDR1 ENHRY, CDR2 SYGVKD. The CDR3 coding sequence is TGTGCCATCAGTGACCCGGGACGGATTTACAATGAGCAGTTCTTC. This sequence encodes CAISDPGRIYNEQFF.

This chain links TRBV19 with TRBJ2-1; 8 bases are a match to TRBD2. V gave up 9 bases and J gave up 4 bases; unmatched junction bases: 2. The CDR3 is 12 residues long. From germline, CDR1 is LNHDA and CDR2 SQIVND (reference sequence). CDR3 in amino acids: CASGGGYNEQFF. CDR3 nucleotide sequence: TGTGCCAGCGGGGGGGGTTACAATGAGCAGTTCTTC. Filled out from reference TRBV19 and TRBJ2-1, the complete variable domain reads DGGITQSPKYLFRKEGQNVTLSCEQNLNHDAMYWYRQDPGQGLRLIYYSQIVNDFQKGDIAEGYSVSREKKESFPLTVTSAQKNPTAFYLCASGGGYNEQFFGPGTRLTVL.

This sequence joins TRBV12-3 or TRBV12-4 and TRBJ1-6; D is uncertain. V lost 3 bases and J lost 16, with 13 bases in between. CDR3 size: 12 residues. CDR3 sequence: CASSFGLSPLHF. Written as DNA, the CDR3 is TGTGCCAGCAGTTTCGGACTTTCGCCTCTCCACTTT.

This sequence joins TRBV11-2 and TRBJ1-1, with D perhaps TRBD1 (6 bases). The CDR3 length is 19 residues. V gave up 0 bases and J gave up 0 bases, with 20 bases separating them. CDR1 and CDR2 from the germline V gene are SGHAT and FQNNGV. The CDR3 spells CASSLEGVGAATLNTEAFF. The CDR3, as DNA: TGTGCCAGCAGCTTAGAAGGCGTGGGGGCCGCCACCTTGAACACTGAAGCTTTCTTT.

The J gene is TRBJ2-1, the V gene TRBV6-4, with 7 bases fitting TRBD1. The CDR3 contains 14 residues. The J segment lost 8 bases and the V segment lost 2 bases, leaving 6 bases of the junction unmatched. Germline V lookup: CDR1 MRHNA, CDR2 SNTAGT. CDR3: CASSDQGVNDEQFF. CDR3 in DNA: TGTGCCAGCAGTGACCAGGGGGTTAACGATGAGCAGTTCTTC.

This chain joins TRBV7-8 and TRBJ1-4; D is ambiguous. Germline CDR1 reads SGHVS; CDR2 reads FQNEAQ. Between the trimmed V and J ends, which lost 3 bases and 8 bases, there was a span of 10 bases. The CDR3 loop spans 13 amino acids. The CDR3 region has the DNA TGTGCCAGCAGCTTTAGCTCCGTCGAAAAACTGTTTTTT. This sequence encodes CASSFSSVEKLFF. Combining the CDR3 with reference TRBV7-8 and TRBJ1-4 gives the whole variable domain GAGVSQSPRYKVAKRGQDVALRCDPISGHVSLFWYQQALGQGPEFLTYFQNEAQLDKSGLPSDRFFAERPEGSVSTLKIQRTQQEDSAVYLCASSFSSVEKLFFGSGTQLSVL.

The gene calls are TRBV4-3 and TRBJ2-2; 7 nucleotides align to TRBD1. The trim removed 4 bases at V and 0 bases at J, leaving 5 bases unmatched. This CDR3 contains 16 residues. The germline CDR1 and CDR2 sequences are LGHNA and YSLEER. Written as DNA, the CDR3 is TGCGCCAGCAGCCTCCTTCAGGGGGCGAACACCGGGGAGCTGTTTTTT. It codes for CASSLLQGANTGELFF.

The gene calls are TRBV12-3 or TRBV12-4 and TRBJ1-1; D gene unclear. The CDR3 contains 11 residues. Deletions cut 8 bases from V and 1 base from J, with 5 bases between. CDR3 sequence reads: CASAGNTEAFF. CDR3 nucleotides: TGTGCCAGCGCGGGGAACACTGAAGCTTTCTTT.

The genes are TRBV4-2 and TRBJ1-6, with 8 bases aligning to TRBD1. Germline V lookup: CDR1 LGHNA, CDR2 YNFKEQ. With V trimmed by 2 bases and J by 9 bases, 18 bases remained unmatched. The CDR3 consists of 19 residues. Here the CDR3 DNA reads TGTGCCAGCAGCCAAAAAGGACGTTCAGGGGGCTTAGGTGGTTCACCCCTCCACTTT. Residues: CASSQKGRSGGLGGSPLHF.

Points on this clone: Other nucleotide sequences from this sample produce the same CDR3. The V and J genes are TRBV5-4 and TRBJ2-1; 9 bases are a match to TRBD1. This CDR3 has 15 amino acids. In germline, CDR1 is SGHNT, CDR2 YYREEE (reference sequence). With 5 bases clipped from V and 0 bases from J, the junction kept 3 bases outside the gene matches. The CDR3 sequence: CASSSDRGSYNEQFF. For the CDR3, the DNA is TGTGCCAGCAGTTCGGACAGGGGCTCCTACAATGAGCAGTTCTTC.